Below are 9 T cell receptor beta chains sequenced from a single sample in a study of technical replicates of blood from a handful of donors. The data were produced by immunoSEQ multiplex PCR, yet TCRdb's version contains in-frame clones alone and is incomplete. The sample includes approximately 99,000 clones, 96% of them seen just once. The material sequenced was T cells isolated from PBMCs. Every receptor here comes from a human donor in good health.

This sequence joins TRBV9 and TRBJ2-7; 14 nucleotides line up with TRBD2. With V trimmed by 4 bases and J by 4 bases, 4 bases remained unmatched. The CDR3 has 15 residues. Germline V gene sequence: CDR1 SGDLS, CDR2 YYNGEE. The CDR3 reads CASSQGLAGVYEQYF. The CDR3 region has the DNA TGTGCCAGCAGCCAGGGACTAGCGGGAGTTTACGAGCAGTACTTC. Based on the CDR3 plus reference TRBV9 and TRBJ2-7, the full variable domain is DSGVTQTPKHLITATGQRVTLRCSPRSGDLSVYWYQQSLDQGLQFLIQYYNGEERAKGNILERFSAQQFPDLHSELNLSSLELGDSALYFCASSQGLAGVYEQYFGPGTRLTVT.

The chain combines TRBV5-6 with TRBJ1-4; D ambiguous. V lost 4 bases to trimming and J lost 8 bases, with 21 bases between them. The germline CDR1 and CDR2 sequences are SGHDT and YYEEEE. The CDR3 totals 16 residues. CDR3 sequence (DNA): TGTGCCAGCAGCGTACGGCGACCGGACTGGCCGGAAAAACTGTTTTTT. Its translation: CASSVRRPDWPEKLFF.

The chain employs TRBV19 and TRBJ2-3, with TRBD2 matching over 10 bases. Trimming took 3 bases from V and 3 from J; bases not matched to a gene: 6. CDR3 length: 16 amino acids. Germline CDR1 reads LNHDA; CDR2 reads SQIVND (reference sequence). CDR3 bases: TGTGCCAGTAGTATGCTAGCGGGAGTATTAACAGATACGCAGTATTTT. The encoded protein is CASSMLAGVLTDTQYF. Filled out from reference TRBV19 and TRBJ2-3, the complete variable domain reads DGGITQSPKYLFRKEGQNVTLSCEQNLNHDAMYWYRQDPGQGLRLIYYSQIVNDFQKGDIAEGYSVSREKKESFPLTVTSAQKNPTAFYLCASSMLAGVLTDTQYFGPGTRLTVL.

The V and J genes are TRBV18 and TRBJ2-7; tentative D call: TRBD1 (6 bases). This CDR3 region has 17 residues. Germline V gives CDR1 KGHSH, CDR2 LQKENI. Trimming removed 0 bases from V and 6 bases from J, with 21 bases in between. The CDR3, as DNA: TGTGCCAGCTCACCACCTCGGTGGAACACAGGGTACCTCGAGCAGTACTTC. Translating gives CASSPPRWNTGYLEQYF.

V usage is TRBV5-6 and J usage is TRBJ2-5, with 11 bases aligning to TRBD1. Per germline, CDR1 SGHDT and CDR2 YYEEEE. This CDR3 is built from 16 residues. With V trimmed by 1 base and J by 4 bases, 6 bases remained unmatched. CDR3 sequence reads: CASSLPGQGVGETQYF. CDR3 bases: TGTGCCAGCAGCTTGCCGGGACAGGGGGTGGGAGAGACCCAGTACTTC.

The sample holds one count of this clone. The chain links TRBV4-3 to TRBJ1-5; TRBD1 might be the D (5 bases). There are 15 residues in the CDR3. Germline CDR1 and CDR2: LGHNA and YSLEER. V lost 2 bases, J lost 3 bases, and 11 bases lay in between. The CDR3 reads CASSQLRQHNQPQHF. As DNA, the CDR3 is TGCGCCAGCAGCCAATTACGACAGCACAATCAGCCCCAGCATTTT.

CDR3 in DNA: TGTGCCAGCAGCCCCATGGGTGGAACGGGGGTGATTGAGCAGTTCTTC. Residues: CASSPMGGTGVIEQFF. The rearrangement links TRBV9 to TRBJ2-1; TRBD2 might be the D (6 bases). V lost 4 bases to trimming and J lost 9 bases, with 23 bases between them. CDR1 is SGDLS and CDR2 is YYNGEE in the germline V gene. The CDR3 sequence is 16 residues long.

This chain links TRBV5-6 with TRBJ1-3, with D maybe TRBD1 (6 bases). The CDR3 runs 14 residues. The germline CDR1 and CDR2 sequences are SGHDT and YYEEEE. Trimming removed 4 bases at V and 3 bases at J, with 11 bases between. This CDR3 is CASSAGQNGNTIYF. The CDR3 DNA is TGTGCCAGCAGCGCCGGACAGAATGGAAACACCATATATTTT. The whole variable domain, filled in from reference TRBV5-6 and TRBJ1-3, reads DAGVTQSPTHLIKTRGQQVTLRCSPKSGHDTVSWYQQALGQGPQFIFQYYEEEERQRGNFPDRFSGHQFPNYSSELNVNALLLGDSALYLCASSAGQNGNTIYFGEGSWLTVV.

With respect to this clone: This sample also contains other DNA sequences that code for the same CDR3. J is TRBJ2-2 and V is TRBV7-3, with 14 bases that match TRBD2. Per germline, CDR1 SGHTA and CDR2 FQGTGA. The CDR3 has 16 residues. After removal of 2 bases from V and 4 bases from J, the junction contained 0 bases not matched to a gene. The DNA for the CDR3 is TGTGCCAGCAGCTTAGGACTAGCGGGAGGCACCGGGGAGCTGTTTTTT. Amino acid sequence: CASSLGLAGGTGELFF.